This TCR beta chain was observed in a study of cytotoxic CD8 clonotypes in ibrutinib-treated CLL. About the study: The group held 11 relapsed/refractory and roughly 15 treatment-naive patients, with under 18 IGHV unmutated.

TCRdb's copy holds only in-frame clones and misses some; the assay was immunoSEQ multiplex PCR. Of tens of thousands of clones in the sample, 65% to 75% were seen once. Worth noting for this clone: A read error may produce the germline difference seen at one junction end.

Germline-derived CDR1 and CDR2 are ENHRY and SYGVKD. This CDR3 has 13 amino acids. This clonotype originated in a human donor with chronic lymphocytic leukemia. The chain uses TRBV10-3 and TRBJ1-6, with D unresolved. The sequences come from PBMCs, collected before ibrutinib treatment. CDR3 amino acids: CAISESRNTDRTF. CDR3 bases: TGTGCCATCAGTGAGTCTCGGAACACGGACCGCACCTTT.